This T cell receptor (beta chain) was sequenced for a study of a mutant IDH1 vaccine in newly diagnosed glioma. The overall study: Initiation of the vaccine course occurred 4-6 weeks after radiotherapy alone, or alongside temozolomide cycles. Former treatment meant radiotherapy, temozolomide, or both; the majority had gotten both.

Sequenced by immunoSEQ multiplex PCR; TCRdb stores in-frame clones only, minus some. The data hold tens of thousands of clones, with roughly 90% observed a single time. The time point denotes: week 5, during vaccination. Vaccinated patients received 300 ug of mutant IDH1 20-mer peptide per dose, with topical imiquimod. In every donor, the tumor was a new WHO grade 3 or 4 IDH1-mutant, ATRX-lost astrocytoma. The CDR3 covers 15 residues. V lost 6 bases to trimming and J lost 2 bases, with 17 bases between them. Germline values: CDR1 ENHRY, CDR2 SYGVKD. Regarding this clone: Its specificity is not known.

The receptor's source is a woman aged 40 to 49 with glioma. Some clones in this sample may be carry-over from other donors' samples. V and J are TRBV10-3 and TRBJ2-7, with D tentatively TRBD1 or TRBD2 (5 bases each). Sequencing used peripheral blood mononuclear cells (PBMCs), obtained from a glioma patient whose treatment included an IDH1 peptide vaccine. In DNA, the CDR3 is TGTGCCATCAGCTCTGGGGCGCGAGGGACCTACGAGCAGTACTTC. This encodes CAISSGARGTYEQYF.